One and the same sample provided the 22 T cell receptor beta chains below, sequenced in a study of blood T cell repertoires in COVID-19. Libraries were prepared by immunoSEQ multiplex PCR; TCRdb keeps only in-frame clonotypes and omits some of them. This table holds 97,000 or so clones, roughly 87% found once. Sequencing was carried out using peripheral blood. Source of these receptors: a woman aged 45-65 years with COVID-19, enrolled during active disease.

The chain links TRBV7-9 to TRBJ2-3, with D possibly TRBD2 on 5 matching bases. The germline V and J ends were trimmed by 5 bases and 2 bases, with 11 bases remaining between them. The V gene's germline CDR1 is SEHNR and CDR2 FQNEAQ (reference sequence). The CDR3 is made up of 14 amino acids. Here the CDR3 reads CASSPREFTDTQYF. CDR3 DNA: TGTGCCAGCAGCCCTAGGGAGTTCACAGATACGCAGTATTTT. The full variable domain, completed using reference TRBV7-9 and TRBJ2-3, is DTGVSQNPRHKITKRGQNVTFRCDPISEHNRLYWYRQTLGQGPEFLTYFQNEAQLEKSRLLSDRFSAERPKGSFSTLEIQRTEQGDSAMYLCASSPREFTDTQYFGPGTRLTVL.

The rearrangement uses TRBV28 and TRBJ1-5, with 12 bases that match TRBD1. The CDR3 has 16 residues. Unmatched junction bases numbered 7, after V lost 5 bases and J lost 5 bases. From germline, CDR1 is MDHEN and CDR2 SYDVKM. The CDR3, as DNA: TGTGCCAGCAGTACTACGGGACAGGGGGCCGATCAGCCCCAGCATTTT. Protein: CASSTTGQGADQPQHF.

The chain carries TRBV19 and TRBJ1-2; D is unclear. The V gene's germline CDR1 is LNHDA and CDR2 SQIVND (reference sequence). CDR3 length equals 14 residues. Between the trimmed V and J ends, which lost 7 bases and 4 bases, there was a span of 16 bases. The CDR3 bases are TGTGCCAGTACCGCGGGCCCAGCCCCCTATGGCTACACCTTC. Its protein product is CASTAGPAPYGYTF. Full variable domain (remainder filled in from reference TRBV19 and TRBJ1-2): DGGITQSPKYLFRKEGQNVTLSCEQNLNHDAMYWYRQDPGQGLRLIYYSQIVNDFQKGDIAEGYSVSREKKESFPLTVTSAQKNPTAFYLCASTAGPAPYGYTFGSGTRLTVV.

This clone was observed once. J is TRBJ1-2 and V is TRBV4-3; no definite D call. Deletions cut 1 base from V and 3 bases from J, with 9 bases between. CDR3 length: 14 amino acids. Germline loops: CDR1 LGHNA, CDR2 YSLEER. CDR3 bases: TGCGCCAGCAGCCAAGCGACAAAAGACTATGGCTACACCTTC. It translates to CASSQATKDYGYTF.

The gene calls are TRBV6-5 and TRBJ2-2, with 7 bases that match TRBD1. Per the germline V gene, CDR1 is MNHEY and CDR2 is SVGAGI. The CDR3 totals 15 residues. Trimming at V came to 6 bases and at J to 2 bases, leaving 6 bases not matched to a gene. The CDR3 DNA is TGTGCCAGCAGCTCGGGACAGCTAAACACCGGGGAGCTGTTTTTT. This encodes CASSSGQLNTGELFF.

The table lists this clone with a few counts. The chain recombines TRBV19 with TRBJ1-5, with 8 bases lining up with TRBD1. V shed 2 bases, J shed 2 bases, and the junction held 5 bases outside the gene matches. Germline V gene lookup returns CDR1 LNHDA and CDR2 SQIVND (reference sequence). This CDR3 is built from 16 residues. The CDR3 DNA reads TGTGCCAGTAGTATAACAGGGGGTCAGGGCAATCAGCCCCAGCATTTT. Its protein product is CASSITGGQGNQPQHF.

The table lists this clone with a count of one. The chain uses TRBV5-1 and TRBJ2-1, with 9 nucleotides matching TRBD2. The CDR3 totals 16 residues. The germline CDR1 and CDR2 sequences are SGHRS and YFSETQ. J was trimmed by 9 bases and V by 4 bases; bases with no gene match: 14. The CDR3 sequence: CASSPLRGGGAGEQFF. In DNA, the CDR3 is TGCGCCAGCAGCCCCCTCAGGGGCGGGGGGGCGGGTGAGCAGTTCTTC.

The chain combines TRBV19 with TRBJ2-7; TRBD1 agrees at 8 bases. This CDR3 has 13 amino acids. CDR1 and CDR2 (germline): LNHDA, SQIVND (reference sequence). The junction had 4 bases not matched to a gene; V was cut back by 3 bases and J by 6 bases. The CDR3 loop is CASSIRTGTEQYF. The CDR3 coding sequence is TGTGCCAGTAGTATCCGGACAGGGACCGAGCAGTACTTC.

This chain connects TRBV29-1 to TRBJ1-1, with 7 positions matching TRBD1. V lost 7 bases and J lost 1; bases outside the gene matches: 9. The CDR3 loop spans 14 amino acids. The germline V gene encodes CDR1 SQVTM and CDR2 ANQGSEA. CDR3 protein: CSAGKQGENTEAFF. As DNA, the CDR3 is TGCAGCGCTGGTAAGCAGGGGGAGAACACTGAAGCTTTCTTT.

The gene calls are TRBV25-1 and TRBJ2-7; 9 bases are shared with TRBD1. The V segment lost 6 bases and the J segment 3 bases; nucleotides outside the gene matches: 6. Germline V gene sequence: CDR1 MGHDK, CDR2 SYGVNS. The CDR3 runs to 14 residues. The CDR3 DNA follows: TGTGCCAGCAGCGGGACAGGGATCTTCTACGAGCAGTACTTC. It yields the protein CASSGTGIFYEQYF.

The chain joins TRBV30 to TRBJ1-2; D is unclear. V gave up 0 bases and J gave up 1 base, with 9 bases separating them. Germline V lookup: CDR1 GTSNPN, CDR2 SVGIG (reference sequence). CDR3 length equals 14 residues. For the CDR3, the DNA is TGTGCCTGGAGTGTACCAGGATTTAACTATGGCTACACCTTC. Translating it yields CAWSVPGFNYGYTF. Using reference TRBV30 and TRBJ1-2 for the parts outside the CDR3, the full variable domain is SQTIHQWPATLVQPVGSPLSLECTVEGTSNPNLYWYRQAAGRGLQLLFYSVGIGQISSEVPQNLSASRPQDRQFILSSKKLLLSDSGFYLCAWSVPGFNYGYTFGSGTRLTVV.

The chain recombines TRBV5-1 with TRBJ2-1, with 8 positions matching TRBD1. V shed 7 bases, J shed 8 bases, and the junction held 11 bases outside the gene matches. CDR3 length: 14 amino acids. Germline-derived CDR1 and CDR2 are SGHRS and YFSETQ. The CDR3 sequence: CASHRQGPSDEQFF. The DNA of the CDR3 is TGCGCCAGCCACCGACAGGGGCCCTCGGATGAGCAGTTCTTC.

The chain uses TRBV4-3 and TRBJ1-6; a weak D match, TRBD1 (5 bases). Germline CDR1 is LGHNA and CDR2 is YSLEER. The ends were cut back, 4 bases at V and 7 bases at J, with 11 bases in the middle. CDR3 size: 14 residues. In DNA form, the CDR3 reads TGCGCCAGCAGCCGGGGGGAACCAAATTCACCCCTCCACTTT. Translating it yields CASSRGEPNSPLHF.

This clone has only one observation. This chain links TRBV4-1 with TRBJ2-1; perhaps TRBD1 as D (5 bases). The CDR3 runs to 14 residues. Germline loops: CDR1 MGHRA, CDR2 YSYEKL. Between the trimmed V and J ends, which lost 5 bases and 0 bases, there was a span of 8 bases. CDR3 DNA sequence: TGCGCCAGCAGCGACAGATTCTCCTACAATGAGCAGTTCTTC. It encodes CASSDRFSYNEQFF.

The CDR3 here is CASSAGGQGNEKLFF. In nucleotides, the CDR3 is TGTGCCAGCAGCGCGGGTGGACAGGGTAATGAAAAACTGTTTTTT. The chain recombines TRBV9 with TRBJ1-4, with 8 bases that match TRBD1. Germline CDR1 SGDLS, CDR2 YYNGEE. Trimming cost V 3 bases and J 4 bases; bases outside gene matches: 5. The CDR3 extends over 15 amino acids.

This chain joins TRBV19 and TRBJ1-1; D not resolved. Trimming took 4 bases from V and 5 from J, leaving 11 bases between them. The CDR3 spans 13 residues. The germline V gene has CDR1 LNHDA and CDR2 SQIVND (reference sequence). The CDR3 DNA follows: TGTGCCAGTAGTAGGAGGGATGGTACTGAAGCTTTCTTT. Translation gives CASSRRDGTEAFF. Using reference TRBV19 and TRBJ1-1 for the parts outside the CDR3, the full variable domain is DGGITQSPKYLFRKEGQNVTLSCEQNLNHDAMYWYRQDPGQGLRLIYYSQIVNDFQKGDIAEGYSVSREKKESFPLTVTSAQKNPTAFYLCASSRRDGTEAFFGQGTRLTVV.

This chain joins TRBV6-1 and TRBJ2-2, with 11 positions matching TRBD2. J lost 1 base, V lost 0 bases, and 4 bases had no gene match. The CDR3 consists of 18 residues. Germline CDR1 MNHNS, CDR2 SASEGT. The chain's CDR3 is CASSEARTSGGNTGELFF. The DNA of the CDR3 is TGTGCCAGCAGTGAAGCGCGCACTAGCGGGGGGAACACCGGGGAGCTGTTTTTT.

V and J are TRBV27 and TRBJ2-1, with 7 bases fitting TRBD1. Germline lookup yields CDR1 MNHEY and CDR2 SMNVEV (reference sequence). V dropped 4 bases and J dropped 7; count of bases not matched to a gene: 10. The CDR3 covers 15 residues. CDR3 in DNA: TGTGCCAGCAGTTCTCGGACAGGCCGATTTAATGAGCAGTTCTTC. Protein product: CASSSRTGRFNEQFF.

The chain has TRBV7-9 and TRBJ2-2, with 7 nucleotides matching TRBD2. V shed 0 bases, J shed 6 bases, and the junction held 1 base outside the gene matches. This CDR3 is built from 14 residues. Germline CDR1 SEHNR, CDR2 FQNEAQ (reference sequence). The CDR3 nucleotides read TGTGCCAGCAGCTTAGCAGGGAGGGCCGGGGAGCTGTTTTTT. Translated, it gives CASSLAGRAGELFF.

The chain combines TRBV18 with TRBJ2-2; D gene uncertain. Germline loops: CDR1 KGHSH, CDR2 LQKENI. The V end was cut by 3 bases, the J end by 4 bases, with 9 bases between. The CDR3 loop spans 14 amino acids. CDR3: CASSPTTVTGELFF. The CDR3 nucleotides read TGTGCCAGCTCACCCACGACTGTCACCGGGGAGCTGTTTTTT. Full variable domain (missing parts from reference TRBV18 and TRBJ2-2): NAGVMQNPRHLVRRRGQEARLRCSPMKGHSHVYWYRQLPEEGLKFMVYLQKENIIDESGMPKERFSAEFPKEGPSILRIQQVVRGDSAAYFCASSPTTVTGELFFGEGSRLTVL.

The chain is built from TRBV4-1 and TRBJ1-5, with 8 bases that match TRBD1. The CDR3 extends over 17 amino acids. Germline V gene lookup returns CDR1 MGHRA and CDR2 YSYEKL. V lost 0 bases to trimming and J lost 2 bases; unmatched junction nucleotides: 6. The CDR3 region has the DNA TGCGCCAGCAGCCAAGAATTCCAGGGGGCGGGCAATCAGCCCCAGCATTTT. Translation gives CASSQEFQGAGNQPQHF.

The chain is built from TRBV27 and TRBJ1-1, with 10 bases matching TRBD1. The ends lost 6 bases at V and 6 bases at J; junction bases unmatched: 7. From germline, CDR1 is MNHEY and CDR2 SMNVEV (reference sequence). The CDR3 sequence is 14 residues long. The CDR3 DNA sequence: TGTGCCAGCAGATCCGGGACAGGGGTCCCTGAAGCTTTCTTT. Residues: CASRSGTGVPEAFF.